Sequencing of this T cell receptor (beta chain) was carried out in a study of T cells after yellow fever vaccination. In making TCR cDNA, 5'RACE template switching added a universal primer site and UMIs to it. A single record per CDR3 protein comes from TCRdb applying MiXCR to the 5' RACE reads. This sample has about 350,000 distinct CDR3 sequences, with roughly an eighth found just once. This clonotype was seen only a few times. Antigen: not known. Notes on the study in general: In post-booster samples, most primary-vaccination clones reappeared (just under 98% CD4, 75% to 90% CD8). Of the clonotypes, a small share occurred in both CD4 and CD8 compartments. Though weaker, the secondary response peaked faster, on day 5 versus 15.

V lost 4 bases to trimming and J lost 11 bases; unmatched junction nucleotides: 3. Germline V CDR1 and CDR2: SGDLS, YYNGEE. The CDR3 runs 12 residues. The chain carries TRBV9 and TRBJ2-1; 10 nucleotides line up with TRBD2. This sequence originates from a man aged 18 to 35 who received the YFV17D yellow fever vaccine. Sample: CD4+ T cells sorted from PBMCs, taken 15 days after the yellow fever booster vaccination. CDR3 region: CASSLSGGKQFF. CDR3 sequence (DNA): TGTGCCAGCAGCCTTAGCGGGGGGAAGCAGTTCTTC.